Below, one TCR beta chain is given with its context. Its specificity is not known. Based on CD45RO/CCR7/CD25/CD127/CD95/CD27, CD4+ regulatory, stem cell-like memory, naive and central memory cells were sorted. Germline V gene sequence: CDR1 SGHRS, CDR2 YFSETQ. Deletions cut 0 bases from V and 5 bases from J, with 11 bases between. The length of the CDR3 is 15 residues. The authors reverse transcribed all of the isolated RNA, so sequencing captured expressed TCRB transcripts. For naive, central memory and regulatory T cell samples, reads averaged around 3.5 million. Generated by immunoSEQ multiplex PCR, the TCRdb table keeps only in-frame clones and is missing some. The sample has roughly 300,000 clones, 14% seen once. This entry belongs to a study of beta chain features in type 1 diabetes. Findings and limits, study-wide: Patients with Type 1 diabetes showed moderately but significantly shorter TCRB CDR3s in all four CD4+ subsets. A closer apparent resemblance between naive, central memory and Treg TCRB repertoires was seen in patients than in healthy donors. Patients with type 1 diabetes showed fewer VDJ junction insertions and more deletions.

The material sequenced was naive CD4+ T cells from blood. V gene TRBV5-1 combines with J gene TRBJ2-2; a weak D match, TRBD1 (5 bases). The sequence was collected from a young man with type 1 diabetes. The CDR3 region is CASSLGGAYTGELFF. The CDR3, as DNA: TGCGCCAGCAGCTTGGGGGGCGCATATACCGGGGAGCTGTTTTTT.